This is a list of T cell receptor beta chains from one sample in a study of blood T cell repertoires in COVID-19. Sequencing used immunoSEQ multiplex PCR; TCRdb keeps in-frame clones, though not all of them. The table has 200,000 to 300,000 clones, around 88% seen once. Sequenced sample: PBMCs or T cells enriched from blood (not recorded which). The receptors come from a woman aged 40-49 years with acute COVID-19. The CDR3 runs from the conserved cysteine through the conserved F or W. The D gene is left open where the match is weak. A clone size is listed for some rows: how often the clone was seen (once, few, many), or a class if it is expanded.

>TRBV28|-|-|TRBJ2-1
CASSTTVNEQFF
TGTGCCAGCAGTACGACTGTCAATGAGCAGTTCTTC
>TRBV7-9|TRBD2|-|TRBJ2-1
CASSLAGWGFRNEQFF
TGTGCCAGCAGCCTAGCGGGATGGGGCTTTCGCAATGAGCAGTTCTTC
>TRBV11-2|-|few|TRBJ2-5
CASSLGGGNQETQYF
TGTGCCAGCAGCTTAGGCGGAGGGAACCAAGAGACCCAGTACTTC
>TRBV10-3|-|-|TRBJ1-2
CATYTTAAYGYTF
TGTGCCACCTACACTACGGCGGCCTATGGCTACACCTTC
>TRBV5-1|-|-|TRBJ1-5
CASSLDGSNQPQHF
TGCGCCAGCAGCTTGGACGGTAGCAATCAGCCCCAGCATTTT
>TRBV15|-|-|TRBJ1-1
CATSSEGGTEAFF
TGTGCCACCAGCAGTGAAGGGGGCACTGAAGCTTTCTTT
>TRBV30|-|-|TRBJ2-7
CAWAGAYEQYF
TGTGCCTGGGCCGGGGCCTACGAGCAGTACTTC
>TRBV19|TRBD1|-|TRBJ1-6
CASSLKSIGQGNNSPLHF
TGTGCCAGTAGCCTAAAATCTATCGGACAGGGGAATAATTCACCCCTCCACTTT
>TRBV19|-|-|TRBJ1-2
CASSIRQFYGYTF
TGTGCCAGTAGTATCCGACAGTTCTATGGCTACACCTTC
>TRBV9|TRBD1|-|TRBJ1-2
CASSANRGANYGYTF
TGTGCCAGCAGCGCCAACAGGGGAGCTAACTATGGCTACACCTTC
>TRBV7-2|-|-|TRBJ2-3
CASSARLGDTQYF
TGTGCCAGCAGCGCTAGACTAGGAGATACGCAGTATTTT
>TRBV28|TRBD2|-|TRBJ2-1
CAKTSGSYSYNEQFF
TGTGCCAAGACTAGCGGATCATATTCCTACAATGAGCAGTTCTTC
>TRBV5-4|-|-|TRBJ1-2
CASSTWGRVANYGYTF
TGTGCCAGCAGCACGTGGGGCAGGGTTGCTAACTATGGCTACACCTTC
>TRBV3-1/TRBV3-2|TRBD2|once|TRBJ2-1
CASSHLAGGYNEQFF
TGTGCCAGCAGCCACCTAGCGGGGGGTTACAATGAGCAGTTCTTC
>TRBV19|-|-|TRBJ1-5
CASSIDLYGQPQHF
TGTGCCAGTAGTATAGATCTGTACGGTCAGCCCCAGCATTTT
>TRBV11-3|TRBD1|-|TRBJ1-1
CASSGMGQAREGAFF
TGTGCCAGCAGTGGTATGGGACAGGCCAGGGAAGGAGCTTTCTTT
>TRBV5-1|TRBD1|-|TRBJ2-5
CASSPGTGQETQYF
TGCGCCAGCAGCCCCGGGACAGGGCAAGAGACCCAGTACTTC
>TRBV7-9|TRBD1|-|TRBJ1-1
CASSRQGFTEAFF
TGTGCCAGCAGCCGACAGGGCTTCACTGAAGCTTTCTTT
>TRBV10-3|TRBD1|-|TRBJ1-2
CAISDPGTGGLSYGYTF
TGTGCCATCAGTGATCCCGGGACAGGGGGCCTCAGCTATGGCTACACCTTC
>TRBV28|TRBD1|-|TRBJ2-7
CASSRRTGGYEQYF
TGTGCCAGCAGTCGACGGACAGGGGGGTACGAGCAGTACTTC
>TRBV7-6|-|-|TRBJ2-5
CASSPFSGGGRETQYF
TGTGCCAGCAGCCCCTTTTCAGGGGGAGGCCGAGAGACCCAGTACTTC
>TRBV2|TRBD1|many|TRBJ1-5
CASSDIGQGLFRPQHF
TGTGCCAGCAGTGATATCGGACAGGGCCTTTTCAGGCCCCAGCATTTT
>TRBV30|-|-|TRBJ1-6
CAWSGVGSPLHF
TGTGCCTGGAGCGGGGTGGGTTCACCCCTCCACTTT
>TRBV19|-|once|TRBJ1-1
CASSIPRTGNTEAFF
TGTGCCAGTAGTATACCCCGTACGGGGAACACTGAAGCTTTCTTT
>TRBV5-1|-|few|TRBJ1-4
CASSLYGREEGKLFF
TGCGCCAGCAGCTTGTATGGCAGGGAGGAGGGGAAACTGTTTTTT
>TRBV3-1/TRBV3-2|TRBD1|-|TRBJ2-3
CASSHGTGTTDTQYF
TGTGCCAGCAGCCATGGGACAGGGACCACAGATACGCAGTATTTT
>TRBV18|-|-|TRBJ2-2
CASSLSGLNTGELFF
TGTGCCAGCTCACTTTCGGGGTTGAACACCGGGGAGCTGTTTTTT
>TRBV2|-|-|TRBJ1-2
CASTGQIYGYTF
TGTGCCAGCACTGGACAGATCTATGGCTACACCTTC
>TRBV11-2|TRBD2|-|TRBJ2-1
CASSLLTGGPYEQFF
TGTGCCAGCAGCCTCTTGACGGGAGGGCCCTATGAGCAGTTCTTC
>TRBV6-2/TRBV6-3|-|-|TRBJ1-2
CASSYLRYSNYGYTF
TGTGCCAGCAGTTACCTGAGATACTCTAACTATGGCTACACCTTC
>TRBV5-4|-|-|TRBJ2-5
CASSSDRKETQYF
TGTGCCAGCAGCTCGGACAGAAAAGAGACCCAGTACTTC
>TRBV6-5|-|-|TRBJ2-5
CASTTWQRKETQYF
TGTGCCAGCACCACATGGCAGCGGAAAGAGACCCAGTACTTC
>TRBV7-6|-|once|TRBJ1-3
CASSQGGEVGSGNTIYF
TGTGCCAGCAGCCAAGGGGGGGAAGTAGGATCTGGAAACACCATATATTTT
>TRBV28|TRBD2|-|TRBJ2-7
CASSPGTSGGTYEQYF
TGTGCCAGCAGTCCAGGGACTAGCGGGGGAACCTACGAGCAGTACTTC
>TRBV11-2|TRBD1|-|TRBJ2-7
CASSLPAGTGRSQYF
TGTGCCAGCAGCTTGCCCGCCGGGACAGGGAGGTCGCAGTACTTC
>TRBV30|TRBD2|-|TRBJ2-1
CAWRASGMEQFF
TGTGCCTGGAGAGCTAGCGGGATGGAGCAGTTCTTC
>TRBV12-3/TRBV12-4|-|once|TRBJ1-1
CASSLIGDTEAFF
TGTGCCAGCAGTTTAATAGGGGACACTGAAGCTTTCTTT
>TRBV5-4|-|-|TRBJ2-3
CASSLVGRNTDTQYF
TGTGCCAGCAGCTTGGTAGGCAGGAACACAGATACGCAGTATTTT